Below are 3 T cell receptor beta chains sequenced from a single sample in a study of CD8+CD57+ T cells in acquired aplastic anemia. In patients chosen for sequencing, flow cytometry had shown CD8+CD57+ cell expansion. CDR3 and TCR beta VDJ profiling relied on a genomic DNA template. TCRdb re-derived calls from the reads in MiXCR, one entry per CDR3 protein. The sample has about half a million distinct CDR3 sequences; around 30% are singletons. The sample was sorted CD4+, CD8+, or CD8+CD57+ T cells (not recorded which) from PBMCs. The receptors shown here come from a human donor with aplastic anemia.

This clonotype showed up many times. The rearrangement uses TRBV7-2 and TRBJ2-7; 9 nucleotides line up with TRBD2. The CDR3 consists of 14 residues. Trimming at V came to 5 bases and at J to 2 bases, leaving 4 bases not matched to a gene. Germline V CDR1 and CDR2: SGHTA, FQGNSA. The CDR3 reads CASSRLAEAYEQYF. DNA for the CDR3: TGTGCCAGCAGCAGACTAGCGGAGGCCTACGAGCAGTACTTC.

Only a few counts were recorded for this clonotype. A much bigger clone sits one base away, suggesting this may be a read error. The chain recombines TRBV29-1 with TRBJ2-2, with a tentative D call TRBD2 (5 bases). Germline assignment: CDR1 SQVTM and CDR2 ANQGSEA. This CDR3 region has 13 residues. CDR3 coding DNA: TGCAGCGTTGCGCCCAAGAGCACCGGGGAGCTGCTTTTT. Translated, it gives CSVAPKSTGELLF.

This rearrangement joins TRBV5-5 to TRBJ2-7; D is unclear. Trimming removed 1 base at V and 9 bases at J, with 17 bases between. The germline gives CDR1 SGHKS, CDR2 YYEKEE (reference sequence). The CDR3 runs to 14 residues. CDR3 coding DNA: TGTGCCAGCAGCTTGTATGAGAGAGTGAGTGTGCAGTACTTC. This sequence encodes CASSLYERVSVQYF.